This T cell receptor (beta chain) was recovered during a study of T cells after yellow fever vaccination. Study findings and constraints: Contaminants from the bulk population, in the form of abundant clonotypes, could be found in FACS-sorted repertoires.

Using its own MiXCR run on the 5' RACE reads, TCRdb lists one record per CDR3 protein. The sample includes approximately 250,000 distinct CDR3 sequences, approximately 3.6% seen only once; the top ten take about a fifth. V was pared by 7 bases and J by 5 bases, with 7 bases of the junction left unmatched. The CDR3 covers 17 residues. This clonotype was counted many times. Its specificity is unknown. J is TRBJ2-2 and V is TRBV12-3 or TRBV12-4; TRBD2 matches 16 bases. Here the sequenced sample was PBMCs, taken 15 days after the yellow fever booster vaccination. The clonotype originates from a young man who received the YFV17D yellow fever vaccine. The CDR3 sequence is CASTLGLAGGRTGELFF. CDR3 coding DNA: TGTGCCAGCACCCTGGGACTAGCGGGGGGGAGGACCGGGGAGCTGTTTTTT.